This TCR beta chain originates from a study of CD8 T cells in ankylosing spondylitis. General study results and limits: Researchers reportedly found disease-linked clones significantly enriched in matched ankylosing spondylitis synovial fluid. Some of the motif variants had earlier been found in reactive arthritis patients' fluid and blood. About 8 highly homologous variants formed a TCR beta motif that appeared characteristic of ankylosing spondylitis blood.

A quantitative 5'-RACE method, one with molecular barcodes, was used to make TCR beta libraries. TCRdb ran MiXCR on the 5' RACE reads and lists one entry per CDR3 protein. The sample has 50,000 to 65,000 distinct CDR3 sequences, 6% to 7.5% seen once; the top ten hold roughly 8%. As to this clonotype: Its antigen is not identified.

This CDR3 is 13 amino acids long. V trimming: 4 bases; J trimming: 5 bases; junction bases outside the gene matches: 6. Germline CDR1 SQVTM, CDR2 ANQGSEA. The chain has TRBV29-1 and TRBJ2-7; 9 bases align to TRBD1. The receptor comes from a female donor with ankylosing spondylitis or in good health (not recorded which). Sequenced sample: blood, either unsorted or a sorted T cell fraction (not recorded which). In nucleotides, the CDR3 is TGCAGCGTTGGGGGACAGGGAAAGGACGAGCAGTACTTC. This encodes CSVGGQGKDEQYF.